This passage covers 11 T cell receptor beta chains from one sample sequenced in a study of cytomegalovirus exposure and HLA in healthy donors. Vbeta (60) and Jbeta (13) primers were used in the PCR. Sequenced by immunoSEQ multiplex PCR; TCRdb stores in-frame clones only, minus some. Counted here are 170,000 or so clones, roughly 80% occurring once; the ten biggest clones make up 0.65%. Specimen: PBMCs. All receptors derive from a boy aged 10-17 years in good health and CMV-seronegative.

This clone was recorded once. The chain carries TRBV7-2 and TRBJ1-1; possible D gene TRBD1, 6 bases. This CDR3 is 15 amino acids long. Deletions cut 7 bases from V and 0 bases from J, with 15 bases between. Germline values: CDR1 SGHTA, CDR2 FQGNSA. The CDR3 is CASTPRGGLNTEAFF. The CDR3 DNA follows: TGTGCCAGCACCCCGAGGGGGGGGCTGAACACTGAAGCTTTCTTT.

The CDR3 loop reads CASGQIPPGSIYNEQFF. For the CDR3, the DNA is TGTGCTAGTGGCCAAATCCCGCCCGGGAGTATCTACAATGAGCAGTTCTTC. This rearrangement joins TRBV12-5 to TRBJ2-1, with a possible D match to TRBD2 (6 bases). Germline V gene lookup returns CDR1 LGHNT and CDR2 FRNRAP. V shed 6 bases and J shed 3 bases, with 21 bases lying between them. This CDR3 comprises 17 residues.

V usage is TRBV5-1 and J usage is TRBJ2-5; D uncertain. The J call is uncertain, as TRBJ2-7 better fits the DNA end. The CDR3 consists of 11 residues. Germline V lookup: CDR1 SGHRS, CDR2 YFSETQ. CDR3: CASSLDYEQYF. As DNA, the CDR3 is TGCGCCAGCAGCTTGGACTACGAGCAGTACTTC.

This clone appeared once. The chain has TRBV30 and TRBJ1-5, with D unclear. There are 15 residues in the CDR3. The V end was cut by 1 base, the J end by 0 bases, with 10 bases between. Germline loops: CDR1 GTSNPN, CDR2 SVGIG (reference sequence). The CDR3 here is CAWSGRRNSNQPQHF. The CDR3 bases are TGTGCCTGGAGTGGCAGGAGGAATAGCAATCAGCCCCAGCATTTT.

Regarding this clone: Other DNA sequences in the sample encode the same CDR3. The chain carries TRBV30 and TRBJ2-7, with 7 bases matching TRBD2. The CDR3 covers 13 residues. Germline V lookup: CDR1 GTSNPN, CDR2 SVGIG (reference sequence). Losses at the gene ends were 0 bases for V and 3 bases for J; bases not matched to a gene: 2. The CDR3 loop is CAWSVGGGYEQYF. The DNA of the CDR3 is TGTGCCTGGAGTGTGGGGGGGGGCTACGAGCAGTACTTC.

This clone came up once. This chain joins TRBV5-6 and TRBJ2-1, with a weak D call TRBD2 (6 bases). V was clipped by 2 bases and J by 3 bases, with 9 bases between them. This CDR3 is 14 amino acids long. The germline CDR1 and CDR2 sequences are SGHDT and YYEEEE. CDR3: CASSFTSFYNEQFF. CDR3 coding DNA: TGTGCCAGCAGCTTCACTAGCTTCTACAATGAGCAGTTCTTC.

A single count supports this clone. The identical CDR3 is also encoded by other nucleotide sequences in the sample. The rearrangement joins TRBV30 to TRBJ1-3; unclear D gene. Germline CDR1 and CDR2: GTSNPN and SVGIG (reference sequence). The length of the CDR3 is 11 residues. Trimming took off 4 bases at V and 1 base at J, with 2 bases between the two ends. The CDR3 region is CAWTSGNTIYF. The DNA for the CDR3 is TGTGCCTGGACTTCTGGAAACACCATATATTTT.

The chain has TRBV30 and TRBJ1-1, with 9 positions matching TRBD1. The CDR3 is 16 residues long. J was trimmed by 4 bases and V by 4 bases; bases with no gene match: 13. Germline CDR1 reads GTSNPN; CDR2 reads SVGIG (reference sequence). The CDR3 is CAWIDRGGIRSTEAFF. The CDR3 region has the DNA TGTGCCTGGATAGACAGGGGGGGAATCCGATCCACTGAAGCTTTCTTT.

This clone was seen more than once but under ten times. The V call is TRBV27, the J call TRBJ1-1; D gene ambiguous. The CDR3 totals 15 residues. Germline CDR1 is MNHEY and CDR2 is SMNVEV (reference sequence). Trimming took off 7 bases at V and 1 base at J, with 16 bases between the two ends. This CDR3 is CASTPIFRGNTEAFF. The CDR3 nucleotides read TGTGCCAGCACTCCCATTTTCCGGGGGAACACTGAAGCTTTCTTT.

The genes are TRBV6-5 and TRBJ1-1, with 9 bases that match TRBD1. Germline V gene lookup returns CDR1 MNHEY and CDR2 SVGAGI. The CDR3 totals 15 residues. The V segment lost 7 bases and the J segment 2 bases; nucleotides outside the gene matches: 8. The chain's CDR3 is CASTTGQGYNTEAFF. The CDR3, as DNA: TGTGCCAGCACCACGGGACAGGGATACAACACTGAAGCTTTCTTT.

V is TRBV5-1 and J is TRBJ2-3; a weak D match, TRBD2 (6 bases). This CDR3 has 16 residues. V lost 4 bases and J lost 1, with 16 bases in between. Germline CDR1 is SGHRS and CDR2 is YFSETQ. The CDR3 DNA is TGCGCCAGCAGCCTGGGTGGGGGGTTGCGCACAGATACGCAGTATTTT. Residues: CASSLGGGLRTDTQYF.